This T cell receptor (beta chain) was retrieved from a study of T cell repertoires in cytomegalovirus infection (dated by TCRdb to about 2019). Regarding the research as a whole: Peptide stimulations targeted recently identified HLA-C-restricted CMV epitopes, whose presentation resists viral immunomodulation, together with well-studied HLA-B-restricted epitopes. The HLA type of each donor mattered for the analysis, because public TCR beta signatures pointed to carriage of CMV infection along with the matching HLA type.

The sequencer was an Illumina HiSeq 1500. TCRdb reanalyzed the raw reads on its own, using fastp at Q25 for trimming and MiXCR for clone calling, and kept in-frame beta chains. Entries that share a CDR3 protein sequence are merged under the most common genes and DNA. In this sample the table shows about 890,000 distinct CDR3 sequences, 31% of which occur a single time. The top ten clones comprise over 13% of the sample. Overall study results and their limits: Cumulative frequency of public TCR beta family members discriminated carriers of CMV infection plus the relevant HLA type in this cohort and an independent 352-donor cohort. The ex vivo response was dominated by HLA-C-restricted CMV-specific TCR beta clonotypes, and the single most frequent clonotype in two of eight donors was supplied by these HLA-C-restricted clonotypes.

Spanning cysteine to phenylalanine, the CDR3 consists of 13 amino acids. Just the 39-base CDR3 DNA is kept, in frame starting at base 1. V is reduced by 4 bases and J by 8 bases, leaving a spacing of 13 bases between them. Reading the germline V gene (reference sequence) gives CDR1 LNHNV and CDR2 YYDKDF. Reading the label with the study, this specimen's treatment or condition is: in vitro stimulation with specific CMV peptide epitopes to enrich CMV-specific T cells. As concerns this clonotype: Its specific antigen is unknown. There are no base qualities to consult, and no much larger clone falls within one base.

Material: cultured CD8+ T cells from PBMCs, obtained from culture after CMV antigen stimulation. The source of this sequence is a human donor in good health (CMV status not recorded). Some clones in this sample may be carry-over from other donors' samples. The chain joins TRBV15 to TRBJ2-3; the D gene is possibly TRBD2, with 7 bases matching. For the CDR3, the sequence is CATSNGGLGTQYF. The DNA sequence is as follows: TGTGCCACCAGCAACGGGGGGCTGGGTACGCAGTATTTT.